This T cell receptor (beta chain) was found in a study of T-cell reconstitution after alpha-beta-depleted transplantation in children. Trimming took 4 bases from V and 4 from J, leaving 11 bases between them. Germline values: CDR1 DFQATT, CDR2 SNEGSKA (reference sequence). The CDR3 is made up of 13 amino acids. The authors prepared the TCRbeta library with unique molecular identifiers. TCRdb re-analysed the PCR reads in MiXCR, keeping a single row per CDR3 protein. The sample holds about 160,000 distinct CDR3 sequences, 8.5% to 14% seen once. This clonotype was picked up many times. The TCR originated in a boy between 2 and 10 years old with acute myeloid leukemia, due to receive a stem cell transplant. V and J are TRBV20-1 and TRBJ2-1; no clear D gene. The material was PBMCs, obtained before TCRalphabeta/CD19-depleted stem cell transplant. The CDR3 region is CSATLDAYNEQFF. DNA of the CDR3: TGCAGTGCTACCTTGGACGCGTACAATGAGCAGTTCTTC.